These T cell receptor beta chains were read from a single sample in a study of blood T cell repertoires in COVID-19. The repertoire was sequenced with immunoSEQ multiplex PCR; TCRdb's copy has only in-frame clones and lacks some. The sample comprises fewer than 600,000 clones, 88% of which are singletons, and 1.5% to 2% rests with the top ten. The sample comprised PBMCs or T cells enriched from blood (not recorded which). Receptors originate from a woman aged 40 to 55 who had recovered from COVID-19. CDR3s include the opening cysteine and the closing phenylalanine or tryptophan. A D gene is named only where the DNA matches it firmly. Clone size is not always given. Where it is, it says once, few, many or a class for expanded clones.

>TRBJ1-1|TRBD1|TRBV6-5|once
CASRWTGINTEAFF
TGTGCCAGCAGGTGGACAGGGATCAACACTGAAGCTTTCTTT
>TRBJ2-5|TRBD1|TRBV7-2|NA
CASSLAGTGVWETQYF
TGTGCCAGCAGCTTAGCCGGGACAGGGGTCTGGGAGACCCAGTACTTC
>TRBJ1-6|NA|TRBV6-5|NA
CASSYSAGGDNSPLHF
TGTGCCAGCAGTTACTCGGCGGGGGGGGATAATTCACCCCTCCACTTT
>TRBJ1-1|NA|TRBV19|NA
CASSMGRGGTEAFF
TGTGCCAGTAGTATGGGCAGGGGCGGCACTGAAGCTTTCTTT
>TRBJ2-1|NA|TRBV15|NA
CATSRDRSEQFF
TGTGCCACCAGCAGAGATCGGAGTGAGCAGTTCTTC
>TRBJ1-5|NA|TRBV4-3|NA
CASSQERRQPQHF
TGCGCCAGCAGCCAAGAACGCCGGCAGCCCCAGCATTTT
>TRBJ1-1|NA|TRBV10-1|NA
CASSDGLANTEAFF
TGCGCCAGCAGCGATGGACTGGCGAACACTGAAGCTTTCTTT
>TRBJ1-4|NA|TRBV9|NA
CASSVAPGFEKLFF
TGTGCCAGCAGCGTAGCTCCGGGGTTTGAAAAACTGTTTTTT
>TRBJ2-5|NA|TRBV3-1/TRBV3-2|NA
CASSQVDSQETQYF
TGTGCCAGCAGCCAAGTCGACTCCCAAGAGACCCAGTACTTC
>TRBJ1-4|NA|TRBV19|NA
CASSIGPGAGRYEKLFF
TGTGCCAGTAGTATTGGGCCCGGCGCCGGTCGGTATGAAAAACTGTTTTTT
>TRBJ2-3|TRBD2|TRBV11-2|NA
CASSLGTSGSTDTQYF
TGTGCCAGCAGCCTCGGGACTAGCGGGAGCACAGATACGCAGTATTTT
>TRBJ1-3|NA|TRBV5-1|NA
CASSWGRQGGSGNTIYF
TGCGCCAGCAGCTGGGGACGGCAAGGGGGCTCTGGAAACACCATATATTTT
>TRBJ2-3|TRBD2|TRBV5-1|NA
CASSNAPGLDTDTQYF
TGCGCCAGCAGCAACGCACCGGGACTAGACACAGATACGCAGTATTTT
>TRBJ1-6|NA|TRBV28|few
CASSLPPGRGEILSLHF
TGTGCCAGCAGTTTACCCCCGGGGAGGGGGGAAATTCTATCCCTCCACTTT
>TRBJ1-4|NA|TRBV19|NA
CASKFGRENEKLFF
TGTGCCAGTAAGTTCGGGCGGGAGAATGAAAAACTGTTTTTT
>TRBJ2-7|TRBD1|TRBV18|NA
CASSPRSTGNEQYF
TGTGCCAGCTCACCACGGTCGACAGGGAACGAGCAGTACTTC
>TRBJ2-2|TRBD2|TRBV7-6|NA
CASSSRTSGGTGELFF
TGTGCCAGCAGCTCAAGAACTAGCGGGGGAACCGGGGAGCTGTTTTTT
>TRBJ1-1|NA|TRBV6-6|few
CASSYARVEAFF
TGTGCCAGCAGTTACGCTCGAGTCGAAGCTTTCTTT
>TRBJ2-7|NA|TRBV27|NA
CASGFGRRAYEQYF
TGTGCCAGTGGGTTCGGCCGGAGGGCCTACGAGCAGTACTTC
>TRBJ1-1|TRBD1|TRBV27|NA
CASSGWDRLNTEAFF
TGTGCCAGCAGTGGCTGGGACAGATTGAACACTGAAGCTTTCTTT
>TRBJ1-5|TRBD1|TRBV30|NA
CAWSASRDRLNQPQHF
TGTGCCTGGAGTGCATCCCGGGACAGGCTCAATCAGCCCCAGCATTTT
>TRBJ2-3|TRBD2|TRBV10-1|NA
CASSRLAGERFTDTQYF
TGCGCCAGCAGCAGACTAGCGGGAGAGAGGTTCACAGATACGCAGTATTTT
>TRBJ1-3|NA|TRBV3-1/TRBV3-2|NA
CASSRPGVNTIYF
TGTGCCAGCAGCCGCCCGGGGGTAAACACCATATATTTT
>TRBJ1-1|TRBD1|TRBV19|few
CACRQGASEAFF
TGTGCCTGTCGACAGGGGGCAAGTGAAGCTTTCTTT
>TRBJ2-3|NA|TRBV29-1|NA
CSVVPGPTDTQYF
TGCAGCGTTGTCCCAGGGCCGACAGATACGCAGTATTTT
>TRBJ2-7|TRBD2|TRBV5-1|NA
CASSSHPGLARAPSYEQYF
TGCGCCAGCAGCTCGCACCCGGGACTAGCGCGAGCCCCCTCCTACGAGCAGTACTTC
>TRBJ1-2|TRBD1|TRBV27|NA
CASSLAQGARGYTF
TGTGCCAGCAGTTTGGCACAGGGGGCTCGGGGCTACACCTTC
>TRBJ2-1|TRBD1|TRBV7-7|NA
CASSPAWRPGQGFNEQFF
TGTGCTAGCAGCCCAGCATGGCGCCCGGGACAGGGCTTCAATGAGCAGTTCTTC
>TRBJ1-1|TRBD1|TRBV5-1|NA
CASSSRQGTGTEAFF
TGCGCCAGCAGCTCGAGACAGGGTACGGGGACTGAAGCTTTCTTT
>TRBJ2-1|TRBD2|TRBV5-1|NA
CASSLLAGEGSGEQFF
TGCGCCAGCAGCTTGCTGGCGGGAGAAGGATCAGGTGAGCAGTTCTTC
>TRBJ2-5|NA|TRBV29-1|NA
CSVSGLMGETQYF
TGCAGCGTTAGCGGACTCATGGGAGAGACCCAGTACTTC
>TRBJ2-5|NA|TRBV29-1|NA
CSVPNRFTQETQYF
TGCAGCGTACCTAACCGATTCACCCAAGAGACCCAGTACTTC
>TRBJ1-4|NA|TRBV29-1|NA
CSMNRGIGEKLFF
TGCAGCATGAACCGAGGGATTGGAGAAAAACTGTTTTTT
>TRBJ2-5|NA|TRBV5-8|NA
CASSLAGVLETQYF
TGTGCCAGCAGCTTGGCCGGGGTCCTAGAGACCCAGTACTTC
>TRBJ2-7|TRBD2|TRBV5-4|NA
CASSLISGDSYEQYF
TGTGCCAGCAGCTTGATTAGCGGGGACTCCTACGAGCAGTACTTC
>TRBJ2-3|NA|TRBV5-1|NA
CASSFRGVGTDTQYF
TGCGCCAGCAGCTTTAGAGGTGTCGGCACAGATACGCAGTATTTT
>TRBJ1-1|NA|TRBV10-2|NA
CASSPLLNTEAFF
TGCGCCAGCAGCCCGCTACTGAACACTGAAGCTTTCTTT
>TRBJ1-2|NA|TRBV18|NA
CASSPQENREYGYTF
TGTGCCAGCTCACCACAGGAAAACAGGGAGTATGGCTACACCTTC
>TRBJ1-1|NA|TRBV6-5|once
CASVAVTEAFF
TGTGCCAGCGTGGCTGTCACTGAAGCTTTCTTT
>TRBJ2-1|TRBD2|TRBV4-3|NA
CASSQVVTSENLGGDEQFF
TGCGCCAGCAGCCAAGTGGTTACTAGCGAGAACCTGGGTGGCGATGAGCAGTTCTTC
>TRBJ1-4|NA|TRBV6-5|NA
CASSYAGATNEKLFF
TGTGCCAGCAGTTACGCCGGAGCAACTAATGAAAAACTGTTTTTT
>TRBJ1-1|NA|TRBV5-1|once
CASSDGTLNTEAFF
TGCGCCAGCAGCGACGGGACACTGAACACTGAAGCTTTCTTT
>TRBJ2-7|NA|TRBV6-5|few
CASSYDGAYEQYF
TGTGCCAGCAGTTACGACGGAGCCTACGAGCAGTACTTC
>TRBJ1-5|NA|TRBV12-3/TRBV12-4|NA
CASSPSGNQPQHF
TGTGCCAGCAGCCCTAGCGGCAATCAGCCCCAGCATTTT
>TRBJ2-3|TRBD1|TRBV7-8|NA
CASSLDEGAEYF
TGTGCCAGCAGCTTAGACGAGGGGGCGGAATATTTT
>TRBJ1-1|TRBD1|TRBV11-3|NA
CASSFPGTAIQAFF
TGTGCCAGCAGCTTTCCTGGGACAGCCATCCAAGCTTTCTTT
>TRBJ2-7|TRBD1|TRBV7-2|NA
CASSLTGTGGLSYEQYF
TGTGCCAGCAGCTTGACCGGGACAGGGGGCCTCTCCTACGAGCAGTACTTC
>TRBJ2-7|NA|TRBV21-1|NA
CASNPLTKTGRSHEQYF
TGTGCCAGCAACCCCCTAACTAAGACAGGGAGGTCCCACGAGCAGTACTTC
>TRBJ1-5|NA|TRBV6-2/TRBV6-3|NA
CASSYLRDQPQHF
TGTGCCAGCAGTTACCTAAGAGATCAGCCCCAGCATTTT
>TRBJ1-2|NA|TRBV5-6|NA
CASSLRSTANYGYTF
TGTGCCAGCAGCTTGAGATCAACAGCTAACTATGGCTACACCTTC